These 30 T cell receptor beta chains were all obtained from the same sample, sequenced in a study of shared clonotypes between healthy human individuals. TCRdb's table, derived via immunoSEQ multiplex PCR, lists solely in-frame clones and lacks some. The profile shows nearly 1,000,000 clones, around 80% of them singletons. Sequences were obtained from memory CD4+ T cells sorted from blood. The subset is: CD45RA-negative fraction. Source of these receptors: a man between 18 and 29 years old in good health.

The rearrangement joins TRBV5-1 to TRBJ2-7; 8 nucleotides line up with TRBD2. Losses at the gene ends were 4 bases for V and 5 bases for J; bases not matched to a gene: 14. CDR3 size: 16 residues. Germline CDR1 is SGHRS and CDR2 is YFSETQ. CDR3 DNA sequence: TGCGCCAGCAGCAGACGGACGGGAGGGATAGAACACGAGCAGTACTTC. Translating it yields CASSRRTGGIEHEQYF. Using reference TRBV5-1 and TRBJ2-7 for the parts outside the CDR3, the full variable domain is KAGVTQTPRYLIKTRGQQVTLSCSPISGHRSVSWYQQTPGQGLQFLFEYFSETQRNKGNFPGRFSGRQFSNSRSEMNVSTLELGDSALYLCASSRRTGGIEHEQYFGPGTRLTVT.

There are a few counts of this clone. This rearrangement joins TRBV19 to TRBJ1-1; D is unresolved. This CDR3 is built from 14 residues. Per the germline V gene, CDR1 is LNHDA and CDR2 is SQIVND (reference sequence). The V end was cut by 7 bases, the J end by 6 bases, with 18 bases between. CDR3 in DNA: TGTGCCAGTACTCCCTCCGGCAATGGGGCTGAAGCTTTCTTT. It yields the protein CASTPSGNGAEAFF. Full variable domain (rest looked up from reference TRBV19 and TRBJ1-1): DGGITQSPKYLFRKEGQNVTLSCEQNLNHDAMYWYRQDPGQGLRLIYYSQIVNDFQKGDIAEGYSVSREKKESFPLTVTSAQKNPTAFYLCASTPSGNGAEAFFGQGTRLTVV.

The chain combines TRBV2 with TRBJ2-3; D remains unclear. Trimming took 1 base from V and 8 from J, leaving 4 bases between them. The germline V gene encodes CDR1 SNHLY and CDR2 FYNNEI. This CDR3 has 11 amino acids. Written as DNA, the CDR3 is TGTGCCAGCAGTGAAGGGGGTACGCAGTATTTT. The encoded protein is CASSEGGTQYF.

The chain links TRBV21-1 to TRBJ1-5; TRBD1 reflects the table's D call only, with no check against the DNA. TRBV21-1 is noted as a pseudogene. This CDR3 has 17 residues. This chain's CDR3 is CASSRLWGQGLDQPQHF. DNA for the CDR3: TGTGCCAGCAGCCGGCTATGGGGCCAGGGGCTCGATCAGCCCCAGCATTTT.

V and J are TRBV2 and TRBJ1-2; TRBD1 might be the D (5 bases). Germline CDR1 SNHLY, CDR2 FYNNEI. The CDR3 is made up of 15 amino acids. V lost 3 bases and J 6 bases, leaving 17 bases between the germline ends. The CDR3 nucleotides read TGTGCCAGCAGTGAGGAAAAGGGAGGGGTGGATGGCTACACCTTC. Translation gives CASSEEKGGVDGYTF.

The DNA for the CDR3 is TGTGCCAGCAGTCCCCGGGGAACGGGGGAGACCCAGTACTTC. This codes for CASSPRGTGETQYF. The genes are TRBV2 and TRBJ2-5, with D possibly TRBD2 on 5 matching bases. This CDR3 has 14 residues. V dropped 5 bases and J dropped 5 bases, with 15 bases sitting between them. Germline lookup yields CDR1 SNHLY and CDR2 FYNNEI.

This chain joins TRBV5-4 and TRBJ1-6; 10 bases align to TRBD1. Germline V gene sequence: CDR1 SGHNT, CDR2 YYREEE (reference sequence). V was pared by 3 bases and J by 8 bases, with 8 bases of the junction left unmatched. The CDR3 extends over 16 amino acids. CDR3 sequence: CASSSPPGQGYSPLHF. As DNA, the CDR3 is TGTGCCAGCAGCTCCCCACCGGGACAGGGGTATTCACCCCTCCACTTT.

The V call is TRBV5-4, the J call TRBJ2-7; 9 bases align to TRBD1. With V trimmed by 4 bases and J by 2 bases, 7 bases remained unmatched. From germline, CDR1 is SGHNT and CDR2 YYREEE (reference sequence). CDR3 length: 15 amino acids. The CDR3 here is CASSPRQGVTYEQYF. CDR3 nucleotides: TGTGCCAGCAGCCCACGACAGGGGGTTACCTACGAGCAGTACTTC.

CDR3: CAIRALGGSYNEQFF. DNA of the CDR3: TGTGCCATCAGGGCCCTGGGAGGTTCCTACAATGAGCAGTTCTTC. The chain has TRBV10-3 and TRBJ2-1; D possibly corresponds to TRBD2 (6 bases). The V gene's germline CDR1 is ENHRY and CDR2 SYGVKD. Trimming cost V 6 bases and J 1 base, with 13 bases left between them. CDR3 length equals 15 residues.

CDR3 in amino acids: CASSLGGRTPGKEETQYF. The CDR3 coding sequence is TGTGCCAGCAGCTTAGGGGGAAGGACACCAGGAAAGGAAGAGACCCAGTACTTC. The V call is TRBV7-6, the J call TRBJ2-5; maybe TRBD1 (5 bases). The CDR3 is 18 amino acids. The V end was cut by 1 base, the J end by 3 bases, with 21 bases between. Germline V gene sequence: CDR1 SGHVS, CDR2 FNYEAQ.

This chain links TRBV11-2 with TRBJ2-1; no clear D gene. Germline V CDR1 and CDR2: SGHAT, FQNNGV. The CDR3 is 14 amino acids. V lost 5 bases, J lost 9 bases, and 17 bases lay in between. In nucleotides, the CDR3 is TGTGCCAGCAGCCCCCAGGTTATCATAGGTGAGCAGTTCTTC. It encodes CASSPQVIIGEQFF.

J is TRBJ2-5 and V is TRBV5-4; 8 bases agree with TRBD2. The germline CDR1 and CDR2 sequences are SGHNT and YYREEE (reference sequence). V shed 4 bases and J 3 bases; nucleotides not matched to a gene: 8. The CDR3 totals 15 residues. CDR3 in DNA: TGTGCCAGCAGCACGGAAGCGGGAGTAAAAGAGACCCAGTACTTC. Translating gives CASSTEAGVKETQYF.

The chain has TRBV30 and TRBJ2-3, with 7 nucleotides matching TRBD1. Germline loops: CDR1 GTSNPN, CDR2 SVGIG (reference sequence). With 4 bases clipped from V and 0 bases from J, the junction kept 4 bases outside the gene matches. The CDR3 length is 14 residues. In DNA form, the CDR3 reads TGTGCCTGGAAACAGGGGATTAGCACAGATACGCAGTATTTT. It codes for CAWKQGISTDTQYF.

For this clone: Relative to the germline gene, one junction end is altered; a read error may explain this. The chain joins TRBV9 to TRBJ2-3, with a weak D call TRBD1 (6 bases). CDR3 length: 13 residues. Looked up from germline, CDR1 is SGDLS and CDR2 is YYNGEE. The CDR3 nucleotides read TGTGCCAGCAGCGTAGACTGGGGGCTCCCCCTTTGTTTT. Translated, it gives CASSVDWGLPLCF.

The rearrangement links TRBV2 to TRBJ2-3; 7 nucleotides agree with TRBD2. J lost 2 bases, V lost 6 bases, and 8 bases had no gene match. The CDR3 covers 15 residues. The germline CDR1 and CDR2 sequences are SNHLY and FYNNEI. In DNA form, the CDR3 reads TGTGCCAGCAGCCGACTAGCCTCCCCCACAGATACGCAGTATTTT. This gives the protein CASSRLASPTDTQYF.

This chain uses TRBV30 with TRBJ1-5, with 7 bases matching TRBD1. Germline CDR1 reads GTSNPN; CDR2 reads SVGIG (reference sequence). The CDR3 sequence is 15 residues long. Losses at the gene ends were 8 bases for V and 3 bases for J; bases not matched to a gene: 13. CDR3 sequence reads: CATSAGTAPNQPQHF. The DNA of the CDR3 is TGTGCCACCTCGGCCGGGACAGCCCCCAATCAGCCCCAGCATTTT. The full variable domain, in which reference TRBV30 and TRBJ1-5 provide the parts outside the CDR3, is SQTIHQWPATLVQPVGSPLSLECTVEGTSNPNLYWYRQAAGRGLQLLFYSVGIGQISSEVPQNLSASRPQDRQFILSSKKLLLSDSGFYLCATSAGTAPNQPQHFGDGTRLSIL.

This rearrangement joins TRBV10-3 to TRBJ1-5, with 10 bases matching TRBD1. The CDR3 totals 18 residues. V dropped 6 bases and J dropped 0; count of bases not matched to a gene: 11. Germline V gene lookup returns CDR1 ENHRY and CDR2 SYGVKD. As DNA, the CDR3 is TGTGCCATCAGCCCGGGACAGGGGTCCGCTTATAGCAATCAGCCCCAGCATTTT. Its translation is CAISPGQGSAYSNQPQHF.

The CDR3: CSARQEYEQYF. The CDR3 coding sequence is TGCAGTGCTAGACAGGAATACGAGCAGTACTTC. V and J are TRBV20-1 and TRBJ2-7; D unclear. Germline V gene lookup returns CDR1 DFQATT and CDR2 SNEGSKA (reference sequence). There are 11 residues in the CDR3. V was clipped by 2 bases and J by 4 bases, with 6 bases between them.

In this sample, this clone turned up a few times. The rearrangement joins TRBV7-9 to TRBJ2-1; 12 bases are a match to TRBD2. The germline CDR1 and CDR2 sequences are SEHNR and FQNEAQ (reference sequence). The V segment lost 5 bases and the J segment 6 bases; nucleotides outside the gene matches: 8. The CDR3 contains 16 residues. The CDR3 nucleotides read TGTGCCAGCAGCCGGAAACTAGCGGGAGGCATCAATGAGCAGTTCTTC. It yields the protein CASSRKLAGGINEQFF.

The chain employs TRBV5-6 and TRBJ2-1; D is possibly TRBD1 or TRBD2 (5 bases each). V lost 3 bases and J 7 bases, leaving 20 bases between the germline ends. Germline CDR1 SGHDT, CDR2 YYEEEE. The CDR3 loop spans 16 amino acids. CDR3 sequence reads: CASSSPGRGNWNEQFF. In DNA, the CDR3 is TGTGCCAGCAGCTCCCCGGGACGGGGTAATTGGAATGAGCAGTTCTTC. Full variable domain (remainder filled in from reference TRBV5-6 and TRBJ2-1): DAGVTQSPTHLIKTRGQQVTLRCSPKSGHDTVSWYQQALGQGPQFIFQYYEEEERQRGNFPDRFSGHQFPNYSSELNVNALLLGDSALYLCASSSPGRGNWNEQFFGPGTRLTVL.

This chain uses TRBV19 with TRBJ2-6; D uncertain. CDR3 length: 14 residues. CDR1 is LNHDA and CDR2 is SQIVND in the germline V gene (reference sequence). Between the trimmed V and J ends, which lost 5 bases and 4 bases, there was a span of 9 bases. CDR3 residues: CASSFPTGANVLTF. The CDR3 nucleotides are TGTGCCAGTAGTTTCCCAACCGGGGCCAACGTCCTGACTTTC.

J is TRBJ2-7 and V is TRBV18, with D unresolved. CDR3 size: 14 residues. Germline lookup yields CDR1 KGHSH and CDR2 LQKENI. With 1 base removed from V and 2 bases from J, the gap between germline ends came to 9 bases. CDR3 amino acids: CASSPLADPYEQYF. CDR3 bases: TGTGCCAGCTCACCACTGGCGGACCCCTACGAGCAGTACTTC.

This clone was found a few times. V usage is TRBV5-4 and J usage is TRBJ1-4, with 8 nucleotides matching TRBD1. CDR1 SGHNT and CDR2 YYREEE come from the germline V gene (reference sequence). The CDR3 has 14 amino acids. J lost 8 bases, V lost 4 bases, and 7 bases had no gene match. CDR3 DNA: TGTGCCAGCAGCATCGGGACAGGTCGAGAAAAACTGTTTTTT. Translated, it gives CASSIGTGREKLFF.

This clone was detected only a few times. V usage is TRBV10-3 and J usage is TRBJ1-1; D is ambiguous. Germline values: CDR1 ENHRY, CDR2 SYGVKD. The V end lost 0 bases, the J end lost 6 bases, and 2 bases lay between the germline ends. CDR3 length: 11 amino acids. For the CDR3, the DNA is TGTGCCATCAGTGAGTCGTCTGAAGCTTTCTTT. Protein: CAISESSEAFF.

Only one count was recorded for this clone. The CDR3 loop reads CASRGRVGQPQHF. The CDR3 nucleotides are TGTGCCAGCAGGGGAAGGGTTGGTCAGCCCCAGCATTTT. V gene TRBV7-2 combines with J gene TRBJ1-5, with unresolved D. Trimming pared 6 bases from V and 6 bases from J, leaving 12 bases between. This CDR3 comprises 13 residues. Germline CDR1 is SGHTA and CDR2 is FQGNSA.

CDR3 in DNA: TGTGCCTGGAGTTCCCCGGGACGGGGAGCTAACTATGGCTACACCTTC. This translates into CAWSSPGRGANYGYTF. The rearrangement joins TRBV30 to TRBJ1-2; D might be TRBD1 (5 bases). Trimming cost V 2 bases and J 0 bases, with 16 bases left between them. Germline V CDR1 and CDR2: GTSNPN, SVGIG (reference sequence). This CDR3 has 16 residues.

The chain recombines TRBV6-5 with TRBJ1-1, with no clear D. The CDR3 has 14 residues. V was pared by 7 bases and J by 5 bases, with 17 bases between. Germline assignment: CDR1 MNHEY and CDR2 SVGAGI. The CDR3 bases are TGTGCCAGCACGAGGCAGCCTCCAGAAACTGAAGCTTTCTTT. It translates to CASTRQPPETEAFF.

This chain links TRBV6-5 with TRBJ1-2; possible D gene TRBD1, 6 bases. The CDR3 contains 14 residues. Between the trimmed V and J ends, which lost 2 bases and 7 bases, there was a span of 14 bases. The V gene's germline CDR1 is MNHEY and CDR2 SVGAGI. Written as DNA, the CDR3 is TGTGCCAGCAGTTACAGGGCACAGGGCTTTGGCTACACCTTC. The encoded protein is CASSYRAQGFGYTF.

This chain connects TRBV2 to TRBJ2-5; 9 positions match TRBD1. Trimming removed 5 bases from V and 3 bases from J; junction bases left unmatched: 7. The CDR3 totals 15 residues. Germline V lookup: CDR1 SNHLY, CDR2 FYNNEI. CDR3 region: CASSSTGTGKETQYF. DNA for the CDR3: TGTGCCAGCAGTTCTACTGGGACAGGGAAAGAGACCCAGTACTTC.

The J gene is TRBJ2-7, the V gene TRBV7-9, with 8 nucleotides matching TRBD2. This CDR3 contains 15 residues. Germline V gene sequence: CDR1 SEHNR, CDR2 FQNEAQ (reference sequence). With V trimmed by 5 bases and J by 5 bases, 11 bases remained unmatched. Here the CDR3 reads CASSRRSAGVDEQYF. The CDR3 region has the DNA TGTGCCAGCAGCCGACGATCAGCGGGAGTCGACGAGCAGTACTTC.